This is a list of T cell receptor beta chains from one sample in a study of control samples from healthy donors and cancer patients. Profiling relied on immunoSEQ multiplex PCR, and the TCRdb table lists in-frame clones only, not all of them. The data contain over 75,000 clones, about 85% of them singletons. The sample taken for sequencing was blood. These receptors all stem from a man under 40 in good health. The CDR3 runs from the conserved cysteine through the conserved F or W. The D gene is left open where the match is weak. Part of the rows lack a size; the others show once, few, many or a class for expanded clones.

d_call clone_size j_call v_call cdr3_aa cdr3_nt
TRBD1 - TRBJ2-3 TRBV3-1/TRBV3-2 CASSQWWGRGRSSTDTQYF TGTGCCAGCAGCCAATGGTGGGGCAGGGGGAGAAGTAGCACAGATACGCAGTATTTT
TRBD1 - TRBJ1-2 TRBV14 CASSQDRDSETNYGYTF TGTGCCAGCAGCCAGGACCGGGACAGCGAAACTAACTATGGCTACACCTTC
TRBD1 - TRBJ1-2 TRBV7-8 CASSSLGQGAHTF TGTGCCAGCAGCTCCCTAGGACAGGGGGCCCACACCTTC
- - TRBJ2-2 TRBV3-1/TRBV3-2 CASSRKGTGELFF TGTGCCAGCAGCCGCAAGGGCACCGGGGAGCTGTTTTTT
TRBD1 - TRBJ1-1 TRBV11-2 CASSIDRVGTEAFF TGTGCCAGCAGCATCGACAGGGTCGGCACTGAAGCTTTCTTT
- - TRBJ1-1 TRBV21-1 CASSKAGGQGFGEAFF TGTGCCAGCAGCAAAGCAGGGGGACAGGGGTTCGGTGAAGCTTTCTTT
TRBD1 - TRBJ1-2 TRBV27 CASSYQGGNYGYTF TGTGCCAGCAGTTACCAGGGGGGCAACTATGGCTACACCTTC
TRBD1 once TRBJ2-3 TRBV18 CASSPLGQGPDTQYF TGTGCCAGCTCACCCCTCGGACAGGGGCCAGATACGCAGTATTTT
- - TRBJ1-3 TRBV19 CASSTTGFFGNTIYF TGTGCCAGTAGTACTACAGGGTTTTTTGGAAACACCATATATTTT
- - TRBJ2-3 TRBV27 CASSLSWGPTDTQYF TGTGCCAGCAGTTTATCCTGGGGGCCCACAGATACGCAGTATTTT
TRBD1 - TRBJ2-3 TRBV18 CASSVGTASSTDTQYF TGTGCCAGCTCCGTAGGGACAGCGTCTAGCACAGATACGCAGTATTTT
- - TRBJ1-4 TRBV30 CAWRRGGPSNEKLFF TGTGCCTGGAGAAGAGGTGGACCGTCTAATGAAAAACTGTTTTTT
- - TRBJ2-2 TRBV6-4 CASRKGTANTGELFF TGTGCCAGCAGAAAAGGGACGGCGAACACCGGGGAGCTGTTTTTT
- - TRBJ1-1 TRBV5-1 CASSLGRNTEAFF TGCGCCAGCAGCTTGGGGAGGAACACTGAAGCTTTCTTT
- - TRBJ1-6 TRBV9 CASSVGGNSPLHF TGTGCCAGCAGCGTAGGAGGGAACTCACCCCTCCACTTT
- - TRBJ1-1 TRBV19 CASSMYQGPGDTEAFF TGTGCCAGTAGTATGTACCAGGGGCCGGGAGACACTGAAGCTTTCTTT
TRBD1 - TRBJ1-2 TRBV6-2/TRBV6-3 CASSSTGTANYGYTF TGTGCCAGCAGTTCCACCGGGACAGCTAACTATGGCTACACCTTC
TRBD1 - TRBJ1-5 TRBV27 CATRTGYQPQHF TGTGCCACTCGGACAGGATATCAGCCCCAGCATTTT
- - TRBJ2-2 TRBV10-3 CAVRRDISTGELFF TGTGCCGTCCGCCGGGACATAAGCACCGGGGAGCTGTTTTTT
TRBD1 - TRBJ1-2 TRBV6-5 CATTRRQGYGYTF TGTGCCACCACAAGGAGACAGGGCTATGGCTACACCTTC
- once TRBJ2-1 TRBV10-3 CAISVRDKGYNEQFF TGTGCCATCAGTGTTCGGGACAAGGGTTACAATGAGCAGTTCTTC
TRBD1 - TRBJ2-7 TRBV6-6 CASRRTGGYEQYF TGTGCCAGCAGACGGACAGGGGGTTACGAGCAGTACTTC
TRBD2 - TRBJ2-7 TRBV24-1 CATSDLGEGRPIEQYF TGTGCCACCAGTGATTTGGGGGAGGGGCGTCCGATCGAGCAGTACTTC
TRBD1 - TRBJ2-1 TRBV9 CASSVRGTGLDEQFF TGTGCCAGCAGCGTCCGAGGGACAGGGTTGGATGAGCAGTTCTTC
- - TRBJ1-4 TRBV6-5 CASSNRGPLGEKLFF TGTGCCAGCAGTAACAGAGGCCCATTGGGAGAAAAACTGTTTTTT
- many TRBJ2-3 TRBV5-1 CASSFTLAGTDTQYF TGCGCCAGCAGCTTCACTCTAGCAGGCACAGATACGCAGTATTTT
- - TRBJ2-7 TRBV27 CASSSSDRRGWYEQYF TGTGCCAGCAGTTCTTCCGACCGGAGGGGATGGTACGAGCAGTACTTC
- - TRBJ2-4 TRBV21-1 CASSPCNTDRGTDTKNIQYF TGTGCCAGCAGCCCTTGCAACACCGACAGGGGTACCGACACCAAAAACATTCAGTACTTC
- few TRBJ1-6 TRBV25-1 CASSDRDDSPLHF TGTGCCAGCAGTGACAGGGATGATTCACCCCTCCACTTT
- - TRBJ1-1 TRBV7-9 CASSLVPTEAFF TGTGCCAGCAGCTTGGTCCCCACTGAAGCTTTCTTT
- - TRBJ2-4 TRBV6-5 CASSYSEGRYIQYF TGTGCCAGCAGTTACTCGGAGGGGAGGTACATTCAGTACTTC
- - TRBJ1-5 TRBV9 CASSVQGTGPQHF TGTGCCAGCAGCGTCCAGGGAACAGGGCCCCAGCATTTT
- - TRBJ2-7 TRBV21-1 CASSNPGQGGEQYF TGTGCCAGCAGCAACCCGGGACAGGGGGGCGAGCAGTACTTC
- - TRBJ2-3 TRBV15 CATSPPRGDTQYF TGTGCCACCAGCCCGCCTAGGGGGGATACGCAGTATTTT
- once TRBJ1-4 TRBV5-1 CASSLVSRPTNEKLFF TGCGCCAGCAGCTTGGTTTCCCGGCCAACTAATGAAAAACTGTTTTTT
- - TRBJ2-3 TRBV11-1 CASSFSQGRHTQYF TGTGCCAGCAGCTTTTCGCAGGGGAGGCATACGCAGTATTTT
TRBD1 - TRBJ1-4 TRBV11-2 CASREDRNHEKLFF TGTGCCAGCAGAGAGGACAGGAATCATGAAAAACTGTTTTTT
TRBD2 once TRBJ2-1 TRBV5-4 CASSPRMGLAVNEQFF TGTGCCAGCAGCCCAAGAATGGGACTAGCGGTTAATGAGCAGTTCTTC
- - TRBJ1-1 TRBV6-5 CASRPDRLNTEAFF TGTGCCAGCAGGCCTGACAGATTGAACACTGAAGCTTTCTTT
- - TRBJ2-3 TRBV7-9 CASSPPGTDTQYF TGTGCCAGCAGCCCCCCTGGGACAGATACGCAGTATTTT
- once TRBJ2-2 TRBV2 CASRKGPNTGELFF TGTGCCAGCAGAAAGGGCCCGAACACCGGGGAGCTGTTTTTT